The next 9 T cell receptor beta chains were all read from a single sample in a study of vaccination effects on CD4 cells after COVID-19. No antigens are known for them. Generated by immunoSEQ multiplex PCR, the TCRdb table keeps only in-frame clones and is missing some. This table has tens of thousands of clones, 65% to 70% appearing once. Researchers isolated CD4+ T cells once less than 13 days of culture had elapsed. Sequences were derived from CD4+ T cells from PBMCs cultured without peptide, sampled before COVID-19 vaccination. These TCRs come from a human donor who received a COVID-19 vaccine.

This chain connects TRBV19 to TRBJ2-1; D remains unclear. The CDR3 loop spans 14 amino acids. Germline V gene lookup returns CDR1 LNHDA and CDR2 SQIVND (reference sequence). The germline V and J ends were trimmed by 7 bases and 9 bases, with 19 bases remaining between them. The CDR3 bases are TGTGCCAGTACGAGGTACACCCCATCTTCTGAGCAGTTCTTC. The encoded protein is CASTRYTPSSEQFF.

This clone has more than one count but fewer than ten. The V call is TRBV6-5, the J call TRBJ1-1; D is undetermined. V lost 0 bases to trimming and J lost 3 bases, with 11 bases between them. The CDR3 sequence is 15 residues long. Germline assignment: CDR1 MNHEY and CDR2 SVGAGI. The CDR3 DNA reads as TGTGCCAGCAGTTACTCGCGGACGTCGGACACTGAAGCTTTCTTT. It yields the protein CASSYSRTSDTEAFF.

The chain combines TRBV24-1 with TRBJ1-4; a weak D match, TRBD1 (6 bases). The germline V gene has CDR1 KGHDR and CDR2 SFDVKD. This CDR3 is built from 13 residues. V lost 6 bases and J lost 5, with 9 bases in between. CDR3 bases: TGTGCCACCAGTCAAGGGGGAAATGAAAAACTGTTTTTT. It translates to CATSQGGNEKLFF.

V is TRBV12-3 or TRBV12-4 and J is TRBJ2-2; D unclear. Between the trimmed V and J ends, which lost 6 bases and 3 bases, there was a span of 8 bases. This CDR3 has 13 residues. Here the CDR3 DNA reads TGTGCCAGCAGCCCTAGGCACACCGGGGAGCTGTTTTTT. It yields the protein CASSPRHTGELFF.

V and J are TRBV3-1 (or the pseudogene TRBV3-2) and TRBJ2-3; a possible D gene is TRBD2 (5 bases). From germline, CDR1 is LGHDT and CDR2 YNNKEL (reference sequence). CDR3 length: 17 amino acids. The V gene lost 4 bases and the J gene lost 4 bases, with 21 bases spanning the gap. CDR3 in DNA: TGTGCCAGCAGCCTAAACGCCCTAGCCGGACGGGCAGATACGCAGTATTTT. It translates to CASSLNALAGRADTQYF.

The chain employs TRBV28 and TRBJ1-1, with 9 bases lining up with TRBD1. The ends lost 5 bases at V and 4 bases at J; junction bases unmatched: 8. Germline V lookup: CDR1 MDHEN, CDR2 SYDVKM. The CDR3 sequence is 15 residues long. This CDR3 reads CASSGPTGGRTEAFF. The CDR3 DNA sequence: TGTGCCAGCAGTGGCCCAACAGGGGGCCGCACTGAAGCTTTCTTT.

The CDR3 loop is CASSRSVGAASTDTQYF. The CDR3 DNA reads TGTGCCAGCAGCCGGTCAGTGGGAGCCGCTAGCACAGATACGCAGTATTTT. The chain is built from TRBV4-2 and TRBJ2-3, with D perhaps matching TRBD2 (5 bases). The CDR3 contains 17 residues. CDR1 is LGHNA and CDR2 is YNFKEQ in the germline V gene. V lost 4 bases and J lost 0, with 17 bases in between.

Concerning this clone: One junction end does not reproduce the germline sequence, and a read error may be involved. The chain is built from TRBV18 and TRBJ1-2, with 10 bases aligning to TRBD1. The CDR3 runs 13 residues. Per the germline V gene, CDR1 is KGHSH and CDR2 is LQKENI. CDR3: CASSPNERDRGDF. For the CDR3, the DNA is TGTGCCAGCTCACCTAACGAAAGGGACAGGGGAGACTTC.

CDR3 in amino acids: CASSAGGDLQETQYF. The CDR3 DNA sequence: TGTGCCAGTAGTGCTGGCGGGGACTTGCAAGAGACCCAGTACTTC. This chain uses TRBV19 with TRBJ2-5, with TRBD2 as a possible D gene (6 bases). Trimming stripped 5 bases from V and 2 bases from J, with 15 bases between. The length of the CDR3 is 15 residues. Germline V gene lookup returns CDR1 LNHDA and CDR2 SQIVND (reference sequence).